What follows is one T cell receptor beta chain and its context. During active infection, Seattle patients enrolled and were then monitored through disease. TCRdb's copy holds only in-frame clones and misses some; the assay was immunoSEQ multiplex PCR. The table records 100,000 to 150,000 clones, about nine tenths of them present only once. This specimen comes from a study of blood T cell repertoires in COVID-19. Turning to the study itself: Spain, Italy and the United States supplied samples that represented acute and convalescent COVID-19. T cells, B-cell-depleted T cells, or PBMCs provided the cDNA or gDNA that served as material.

The clonotype originates from a woman in her 70s with COVID-19, enrolled during active disease. The sample taken for sequencing was peripheral blood.

In DNA form, the CDR3 reads TGTGCCAGCGGGGACAGGGGAATAATTAACTACGAGCAGTACTTC. Protein: CASGDRGIINYEQYF. The gene calls are TRBV2 and TRBJ2-7, with 10 bases aligning to TRBD1. The CDR3 covers 15 residues. Germline-derived CDR1 and CDR2 are SNHLY and FYNNEI. Germline trimming cut 8 bases from V and 3 bases from J; bases unmatched to any gene: 10.